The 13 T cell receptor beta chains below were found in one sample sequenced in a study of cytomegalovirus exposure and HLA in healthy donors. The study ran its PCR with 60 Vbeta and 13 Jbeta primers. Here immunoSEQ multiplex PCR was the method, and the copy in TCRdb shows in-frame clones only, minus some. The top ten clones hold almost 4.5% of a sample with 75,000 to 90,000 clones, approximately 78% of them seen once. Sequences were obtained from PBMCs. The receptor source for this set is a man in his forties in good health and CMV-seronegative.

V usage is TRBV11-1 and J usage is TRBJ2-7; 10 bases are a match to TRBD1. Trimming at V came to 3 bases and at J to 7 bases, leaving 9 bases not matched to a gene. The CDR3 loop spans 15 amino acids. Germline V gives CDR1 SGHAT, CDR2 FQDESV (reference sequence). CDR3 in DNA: TGTGCCAGCAGCTTGAGAAGACAGGGGGCTGAAGAGCAGTACTTC. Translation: CASSLRRQGAEEQYF.

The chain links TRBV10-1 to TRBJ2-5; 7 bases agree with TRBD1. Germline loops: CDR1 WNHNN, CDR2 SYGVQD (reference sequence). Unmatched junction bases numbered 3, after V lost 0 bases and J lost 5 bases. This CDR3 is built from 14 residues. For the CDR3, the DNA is TGCGCCAGCAGTGAGTCGTCCAGGGGGGAGACCCAGTACTTC. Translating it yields CASSESSRGETQYF.

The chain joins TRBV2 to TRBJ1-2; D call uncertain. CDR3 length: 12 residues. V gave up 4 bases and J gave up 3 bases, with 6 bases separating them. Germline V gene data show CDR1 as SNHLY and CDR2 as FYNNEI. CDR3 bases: TGTGCCAGCAGTGTCCGGGACTATGGCTACACCTTC. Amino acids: CASSVRDYGYTF.

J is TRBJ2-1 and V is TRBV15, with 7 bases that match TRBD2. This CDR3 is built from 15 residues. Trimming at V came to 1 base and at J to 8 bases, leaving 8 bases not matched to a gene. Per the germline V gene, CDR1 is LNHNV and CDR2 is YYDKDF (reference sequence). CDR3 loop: CATSRGGEGRDEQFF. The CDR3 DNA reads TGTGCCACCAGCAGAGGGGGGGAGGGCCGCGATGAGCAGTTCTTC.

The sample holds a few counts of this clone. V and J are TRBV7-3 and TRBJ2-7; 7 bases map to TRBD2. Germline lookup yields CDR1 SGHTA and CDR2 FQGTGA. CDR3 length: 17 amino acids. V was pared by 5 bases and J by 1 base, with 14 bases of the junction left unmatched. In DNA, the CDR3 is TGTGCCAGCAGCCCCACTAGCTGGACTAGACTATCCTACGAGCAGTACTTC. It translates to CASSPTSWTRLSYEQYF.

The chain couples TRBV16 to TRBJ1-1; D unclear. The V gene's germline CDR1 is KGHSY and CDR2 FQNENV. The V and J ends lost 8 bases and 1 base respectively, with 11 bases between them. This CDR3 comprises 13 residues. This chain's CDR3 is CASGLTENTEAFF. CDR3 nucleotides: TGTGCCAGCGGACTGACTGAGAACACTGAAGCTTTCTTT. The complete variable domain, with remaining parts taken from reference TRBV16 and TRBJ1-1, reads GEEVAQTPKHLVRGEGQKAKLYCAPIKGHSYVFWYQQVLKNEFKFLISFQNENVFDETGMPKERFSAKCLPNSPCSLEIQATKLEDSAVYFCASGLTENTEAFFGQGTRLTVV.

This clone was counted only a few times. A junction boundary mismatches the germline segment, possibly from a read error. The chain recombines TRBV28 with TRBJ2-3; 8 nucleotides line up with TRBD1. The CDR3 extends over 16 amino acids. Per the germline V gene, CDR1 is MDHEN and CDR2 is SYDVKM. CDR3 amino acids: CATSTLRTGSGYPQYF. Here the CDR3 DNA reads TGTGCCACCAGTACGCTGAGGACAGGGTCGGGCTATCCGCAGTATTTT.

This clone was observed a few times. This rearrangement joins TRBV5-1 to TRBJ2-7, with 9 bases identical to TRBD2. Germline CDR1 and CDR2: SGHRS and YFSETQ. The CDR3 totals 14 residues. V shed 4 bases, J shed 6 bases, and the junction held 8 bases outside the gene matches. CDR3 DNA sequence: TGCGCCAGCAGCCCCGGGGTAGCGGGGGCCGAGCAGTACTTC. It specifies CASSPGVAGAEQYF.

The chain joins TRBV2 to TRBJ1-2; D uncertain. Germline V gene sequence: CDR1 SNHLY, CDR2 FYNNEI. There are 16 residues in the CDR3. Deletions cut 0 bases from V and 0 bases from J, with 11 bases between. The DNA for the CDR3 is TGTGCCAGCAGTGAAGCTGCCGGAACAGCTAACTATGGCTACACCTTC. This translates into CASSEAAGTANYGYTF.

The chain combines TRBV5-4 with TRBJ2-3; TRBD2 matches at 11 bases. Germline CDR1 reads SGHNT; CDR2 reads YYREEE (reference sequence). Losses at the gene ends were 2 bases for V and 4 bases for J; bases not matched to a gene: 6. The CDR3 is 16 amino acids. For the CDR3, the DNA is TGTGCCAGCAGCTTAGGGACTAGCGGTTCCCCAGATACGCAGTATTTT. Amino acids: CASSLGTSGSPDTQYF.

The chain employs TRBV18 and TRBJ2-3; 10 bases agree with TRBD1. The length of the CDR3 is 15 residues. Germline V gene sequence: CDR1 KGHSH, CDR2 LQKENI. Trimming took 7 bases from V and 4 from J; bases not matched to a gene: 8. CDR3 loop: CASFRDRGNPDTQYF. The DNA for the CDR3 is TGTGCCAGCTTCCGGGACAGGGGAAACCCAGATACGCAGTATTTT. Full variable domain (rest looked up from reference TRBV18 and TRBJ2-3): NAGVMQNPRHLVRRRGQEARLRCSPMKGHSHVYWYRQLPEEGLKFMVYLQKENIIDESGMPKERFSAEFPKEGPSILRIQQVVRGDSAAYFCASFRDRGNPDTQYFGPGTRLTVL.

CDR3 residues: CASSVRDREAFF. The CDR3 nucleotides read TGTGCCAGTAGTGTCCGGGACAGAGAAGCTTTCTTT. The V call is TRBV19, the J call TRBJ1-1, with 7 bases lining up with TRBD1. The CDR3 spans 12 residues. V shed 5 bases and J 8 bases; nucleotides not matched to a gene: 5. Germline V lookup: CDR1 LNHDA, CDR2 SQIVND (reference sequence).

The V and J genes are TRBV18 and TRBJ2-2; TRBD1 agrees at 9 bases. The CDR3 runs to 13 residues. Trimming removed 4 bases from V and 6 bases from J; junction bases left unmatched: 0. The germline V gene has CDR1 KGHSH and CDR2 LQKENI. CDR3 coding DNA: TGTGCCAGCTCACGACAGGGGGCCGGGGAGCTGTTTTTT. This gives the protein CASSRQGAGELFF.